The T cell receptor (beta chain) described here comes from a study of CD8+ T cells in alopecia areata. For the study at large: The percentage of affected scalp area served as the score of severity for treated patients.

Treatment here: oral pan-JAK inhibitor, 5-10 mg twice daily. The authors sorted CD4+ and CD8+ T cells from PBMCs. V dropped 2 bases and J dropped 13 bases, with 20 bases sitting between them. Germline V gene lookup returns CDR1 SGHRS and CDR2 YFSETQ. CDR3 length: 14 residues. For this clone: Its target is unknown.

Study conclusions and caveats: Persistence in scalp and blood during tofacitinib was observed for many expanded lesional clones. In lesional scalp, particularly from alopecia totalis/universalis, clonality was higher than in normal scalp.

Following extraction, RNA underwent reverse transcription to cDNA, which served as the sequencing template. Assay: immunoSEQ multiplex PCR; the TCRdb copy retains only in-frame clones and omits some. The table records 200,000 or so clones, 55% to 75% of them present only once. This clonotype was sampled from a human donor with alopecia areata. The chain links TRBV5-1 to TRBJ2-3, with D possibly being TRBD1 (5 bases). Specimen: CD4+ T cells sorted from blood, collected at week 24, from a patient treated with tofacitinib. CDR3 bases: TGCGCCAGCAGCTTAGACACCTCGGGCAGGGCGGAGTATTTT. This codes for CASSLDTSGRAEYF.